This T cell receptor beta chain emerged from a study of T cells in localized non-small cell lung cancer. Whole-study findings and limits: Among the top 100 tumor clones, a median approximately 55 appeared in adjacent lung.

The CDR3 covers 17 residues. Germline CDR1 reads MDHEN; CDR2 reads SYDVKM. Trimming took 11 bases from V and 0 from J; bases not matched to a gene: 15. Of note for this clone: What it binds is unknown.

TCRdb's copy holds only in-frame clones and misses some; the assay was immunoSEQ multiplex PCR. The top ten hold around 14% of the sample, which has 90,000 or so clones, roughly 87% seen once. Sequenced here: peripheral blood, sampled before any cancer treatment. The chain has TRBV28 and TRBJ1-5; TRBD1 matches at 8 bases. The sequence came from a man aged 40 to 69 with stage I squamous cell lung carcinoma. The DNA for the CDR3 is TGTGCCGCCGACAGGGGTCTTCTTTCTAATAGCAATCAGCCCCAGCATTTT. Protein: CAADRGLLSNSNQPQHF.